Below, 6 T cell receptor beta chains from the same sample are listed, as sequenced in a study of T cell responses to AZD1222 COVID-19 vaccine. Measured with immunoSEQ multiplex PCR; TCRdb has only the in-frame clones, and not every one. Here the sample spans some 150,000 clones, more than 90% being singletons. This specimen consisted of peripheral blood, obtained on day 0 of AZD1222 vaccination. The receptors were gathered from an adult in good health.

This CDR3 reads CAWSVGDSRTDTQYF. CDR3 bases: TGTGCCTGGAGTGTGGGGGACAGCCGCACAGATACGCAGTATTTT. The rearrangement uses TRBV30 and TRBJ2-3, with 7 bases that match TRBD1. There are 15 residues in the CDR3. CDR1 and CDR2 (germline): GTSNPN, SVGIG (reference sequence). The V segment lost 0 bases and the J segment 1 base; nucleotides outside the gene matches: 4. The full variable domain, with the rest looked up from reference TRBV30 and TRBJ2-3, is SQTIHQWPATLVQPVGSPLSLECTVEGTSNPNLYWYRQAAGRGLQLLFYSVGIGQISSEVPQNLSASRPQDRQFILSSKKLLLSDSGFYLCAWSVGDSRTDTQYFGPGTRLTVL.

This clone appeared once. The chain recombines TRBV15 with TRBJ1-2; unclear D gene. The CDR3 is 15 residues long. V lost 2 bases, J lost 5 bases, and 15 bases lay in between. CDR1 and CDR2 (germline): LNHNV, YYDKDF (reference sequence). CDR3 bases: TGTGCCACCAGCAGACCCCCGGAGTCGGTTTATGGCTACACCTTC. Translated, it gives CATSRPPESVYGYTF.

J is TRBJ2-7 and V is TRBV28; TRBD2 matches 9 bases. The CDR3 has 13 residues. Germline values: CDR1 MDHEN, CDR2 SYDVKM. Trimming took 5 bases from V and 7 from J; bases not matched to a gene: 6. In DNA form, the CDR3 reads TGTGCCAGCAGTCACGGACTAGCGAAGGAGCAGTACTTC. Residues: CASSHGLAKEQYF.

The V and J genes are TRBV5-4 and TRBJ2-7, with 13 bases aligning to TRBD2. V trimming: 7 bases; J trimming: 6 bases; junction bases outside the gene matches: 16. The CDR3 contains 17 residues. CDR1 is SGHNT, CDR2 YYREEE, per germline (reference sequence). CDR3 bases: TGTGCCAGCGTGAATCGAAGACTAGCGGGAGGAGTAACCGAGCAGTACTTC. Encoded protein: CASVNRRLAGGVTEQYF.

This chain uses TRBV18 with TRBJ2-3; D is undetermined. CDR3 length: 15 amino acids. CDR1 and CDR2 from the germline V gene are KGHSH and LQKENI. V was shortened by 2 bases and J by 1 base, with 10 bases between the two germline ends. The CDR3 nucleotides are TGTGCCAGCTCACCAATGTCAGGAGGCACAGATACGCAGTATTTT. Amino acid sequence: CASSPMSGGTDTQYF.

This chain connects TRBV7-3 to TRBJ2-3; TRBD2 aligns across 8 bases. CDR3 length: 17 amino acids. Trimming took 1 base from V and 2 from J; bases not matched to a gene: 8. CDR1 is SGHTA and CDR2 is FQGTGA in the germline V gene. The CDR3 is CASSLKGTRDATDTQYF. The CDR3 DNA follows: TGTGCCAGCAGCTTAAAGGGGACTAGGGATGCCACAGATACGCAGTATTTT.